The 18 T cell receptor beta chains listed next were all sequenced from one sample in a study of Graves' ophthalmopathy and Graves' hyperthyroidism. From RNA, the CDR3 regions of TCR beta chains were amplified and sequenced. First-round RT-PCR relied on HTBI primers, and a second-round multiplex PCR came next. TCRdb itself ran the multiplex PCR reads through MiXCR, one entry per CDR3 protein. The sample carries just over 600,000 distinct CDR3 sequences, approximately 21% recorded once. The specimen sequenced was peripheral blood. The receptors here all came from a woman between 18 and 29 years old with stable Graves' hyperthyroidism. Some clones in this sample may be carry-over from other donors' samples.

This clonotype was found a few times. Written as DNA, the CDR3 is TGTGCCAGCAGTGCAGGGGGACGAGCTTTCTTT. Protein: CASSAGGRAFF. The rearrangement links TRBV28 to TRBJ1-1; TRBD1 aligns across 7 bases. Germline trimming cut 5 bases from V and 10 bases from J; bases unmatched to any gene: 4. The germline gives CDR1 MDHEN, CDR2 SYDVKM. The CDR3 is 11 amino acids.

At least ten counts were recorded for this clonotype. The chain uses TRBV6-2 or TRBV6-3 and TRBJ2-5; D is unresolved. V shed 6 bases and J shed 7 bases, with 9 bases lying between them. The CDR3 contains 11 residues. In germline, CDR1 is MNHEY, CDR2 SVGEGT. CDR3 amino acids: CASSNPRTQYF. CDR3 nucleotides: TGTGCCAGCAGCAACCCCCGGACCCAGTACTTC.

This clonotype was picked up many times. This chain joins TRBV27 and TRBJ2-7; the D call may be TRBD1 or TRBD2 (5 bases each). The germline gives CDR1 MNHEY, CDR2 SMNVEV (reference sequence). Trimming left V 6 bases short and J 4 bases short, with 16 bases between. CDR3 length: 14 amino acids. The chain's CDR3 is CASSEGDRLYEQYF. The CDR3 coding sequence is TGTGCCAGCAGCGAAGGGGACCGATTGTACGAGCAGTACTTC.

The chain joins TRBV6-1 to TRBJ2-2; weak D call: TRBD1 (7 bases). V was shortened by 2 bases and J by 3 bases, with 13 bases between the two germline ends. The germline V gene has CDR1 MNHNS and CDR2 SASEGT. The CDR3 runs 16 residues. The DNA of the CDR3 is TGTGCCAGCAGTGAATATGGCAGGGGGGACACCGGGGAGCTGTTTTTT. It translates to CASSEYGRGDTGELFF.

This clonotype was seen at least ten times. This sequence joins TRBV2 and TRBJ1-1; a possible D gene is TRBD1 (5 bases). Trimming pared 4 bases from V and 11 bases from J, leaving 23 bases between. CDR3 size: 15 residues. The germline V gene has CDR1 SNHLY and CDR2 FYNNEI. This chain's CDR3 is CASSAVGNLGGNAFF. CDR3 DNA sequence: TGTGCCAGCAGTGCGGTTGGGAACTTGGGGGGAAACGCTTTCTTT.

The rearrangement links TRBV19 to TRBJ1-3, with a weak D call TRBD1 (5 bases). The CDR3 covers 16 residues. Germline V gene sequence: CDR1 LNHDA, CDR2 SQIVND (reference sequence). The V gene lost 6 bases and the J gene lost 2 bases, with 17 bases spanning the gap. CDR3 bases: TGTGCCAGTAGCGGTCACGAAGGGGTACCTGGAAACACCATATATTTT. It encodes CASSGHEGVPGNTIYF. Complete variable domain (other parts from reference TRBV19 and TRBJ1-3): DGGITQSPKYLFRKEGQNVTLSCEQNLNHDAMYWYRQDPGQGLRLIYYSQIVNDFQKGDIAEGYSVSREKKESFPLTVTSAQKNPTAFYLCASSGHEGVPGNTIYFGEGSWLTVV.

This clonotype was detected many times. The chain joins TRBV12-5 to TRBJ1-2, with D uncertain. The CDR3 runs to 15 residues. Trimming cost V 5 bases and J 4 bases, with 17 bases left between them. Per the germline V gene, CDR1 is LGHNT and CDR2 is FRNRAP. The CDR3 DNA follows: TGTGCTAGTGGTGCCCCCCGGGTCCCATCCTATGGCTACACCTTC. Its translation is CASGAPRVPSYGYTF.

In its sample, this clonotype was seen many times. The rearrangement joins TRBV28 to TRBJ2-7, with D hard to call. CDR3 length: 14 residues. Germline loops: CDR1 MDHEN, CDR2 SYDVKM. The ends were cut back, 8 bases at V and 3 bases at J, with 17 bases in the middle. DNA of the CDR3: TGTGCCAGCTGTAATATCCAGGCTAGCTACGAGCAGTACTTC. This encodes CASCNIQASYEQYF.

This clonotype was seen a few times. The CDR3 coding sequence is TGTGCCAGTAGTATGACAGCGGGGGGGCCGGAGGGCGAGCAGTACTTC. Protein sequence: CASSMTAGGPEGEQYF. This rearrangement joins TRBV19 to TRBJ2-7; 10 bases line up with TRBD2. CDR3 length equals 16 residues. Germline CDR1 LNHDA, CDR2 SQIVND (reference sequence). Germline trimming cut 3 bases from V and 6 bases from J; bases unmatched to any gene: 11.

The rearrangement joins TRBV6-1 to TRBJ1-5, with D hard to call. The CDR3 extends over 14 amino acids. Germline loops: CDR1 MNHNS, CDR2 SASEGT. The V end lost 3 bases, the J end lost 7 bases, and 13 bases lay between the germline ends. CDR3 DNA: TGTGCCAGCAGTGATTGGGGAGCCAAACAGCCCCAGCATTTT. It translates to CASSDWGAKQPQHF.

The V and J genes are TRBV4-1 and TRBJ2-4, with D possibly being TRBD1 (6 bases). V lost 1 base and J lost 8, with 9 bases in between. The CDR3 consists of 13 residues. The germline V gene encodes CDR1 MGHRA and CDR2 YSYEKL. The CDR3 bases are TGCGCCAGCAGCCAAGGGGCAGGGGACATTCAGTACTTC. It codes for CASSQGAGDIQYF.

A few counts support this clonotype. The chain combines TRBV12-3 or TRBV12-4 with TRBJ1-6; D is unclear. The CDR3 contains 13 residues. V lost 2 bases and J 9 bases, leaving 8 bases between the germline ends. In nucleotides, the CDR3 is TGTGCCAGCAGTTTATCGGGGTTTTCACCCCTCCACTTT. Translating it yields CASSLSGFSPLHF.

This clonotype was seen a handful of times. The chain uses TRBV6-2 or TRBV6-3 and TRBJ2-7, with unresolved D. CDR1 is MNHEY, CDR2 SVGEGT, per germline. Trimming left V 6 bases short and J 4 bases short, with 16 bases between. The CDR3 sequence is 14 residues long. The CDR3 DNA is TGTGCCAGCAGCATCAGCTTATCGGCTTACGAGCAGTACTTC. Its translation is CASSISLSAYEQYF.

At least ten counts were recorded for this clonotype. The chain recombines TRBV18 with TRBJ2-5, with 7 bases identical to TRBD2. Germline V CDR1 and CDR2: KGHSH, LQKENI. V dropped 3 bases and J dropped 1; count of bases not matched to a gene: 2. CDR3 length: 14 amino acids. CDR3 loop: CASSPLAAQETQYF. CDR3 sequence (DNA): TGTGCCAGCTCACCTCTAGCGGCCCAAGAGACCCAGTACTTC.

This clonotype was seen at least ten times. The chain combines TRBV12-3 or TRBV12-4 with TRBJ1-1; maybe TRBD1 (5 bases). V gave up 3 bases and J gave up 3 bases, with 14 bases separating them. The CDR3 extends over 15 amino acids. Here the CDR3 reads CASSFRSRVDTEAFF. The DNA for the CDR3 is TGTGCCAGCAGTTTTCGAAGCAGGGTGGACACTGAAGCTTTCTTT.

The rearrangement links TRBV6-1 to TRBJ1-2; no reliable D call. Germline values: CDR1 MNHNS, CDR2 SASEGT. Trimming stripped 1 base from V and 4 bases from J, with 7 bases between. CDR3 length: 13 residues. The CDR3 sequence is CASSEEVIYGYTF. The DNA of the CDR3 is TGTGCCAGCAGTGAAGAGGTAATCTATGGCTACACCTTC.

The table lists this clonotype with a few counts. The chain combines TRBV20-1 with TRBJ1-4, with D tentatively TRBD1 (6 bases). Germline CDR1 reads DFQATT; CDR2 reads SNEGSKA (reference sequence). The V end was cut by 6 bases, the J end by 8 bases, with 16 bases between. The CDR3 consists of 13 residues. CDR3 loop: CSAGTGAGEKLFF. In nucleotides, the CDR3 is TGCAGTGCCGGAACGGGGGCCGGGGAAAAACTGTTTTTT.

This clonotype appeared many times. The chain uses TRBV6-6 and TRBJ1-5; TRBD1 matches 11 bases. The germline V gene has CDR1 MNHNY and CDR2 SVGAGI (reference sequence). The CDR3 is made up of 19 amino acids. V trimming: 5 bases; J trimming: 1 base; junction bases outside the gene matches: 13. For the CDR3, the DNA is TGTGCCAGCAGTCCGCCGGGACAGGGGGTGGCCGTAAGCAATCAGCCCCAGCATTTT. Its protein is CASSPPGQGVAVSNQPQHF.